These T cell receptor beta chains were read from a single sample in a study of molecular identifiers for immune sequencing clone quantification. TCRdb passed the PCR reads through MiXCR, listing each CDR3 protein once. The profile shows thousands of distinct CDR3 sequences, roughly a third of them singletons. Specimen: naive CD8+ T cells from blood, with Jurkat cell RNA spiked in. The source of these receptors is a human donor in good health. Some libraries in this study had Jurkat cell RNA spiked in. CDR3s include the opening cysteine and the closing phenylalanine or tryptophan. D genes are given only for firm matches. Rows give clone size only sometimes, using once, few, many, or a class for an expanded clone.

d_gene | abundance | j_gene | v_gene | CDR3aa | CDR3nt
. | few | TRBJ2-5 | TRBV14 | CASSLWTGETQYF | TGTGCCAGCAGCCTCTGGACTGGGGAGACCCAGTACTTC
TRBD1 | . | TRBJ2-2 | TRBV20-1 | CSALGIRTGVTGELFF | TGCAGTGCTCTTGGAATTAGGACAGGGGTCACCGGGGAGCTGTTTTTT
. | few | TRBJ1-4 | TRBV12-3/TRBV12-4 | CASSKPTGTQWGKLFF | TGTGCCAGCAGTAAGCCCACCGGGACTCAATGGGGAAAACTGTTTTTT
TRBD2 | few | TRBJ2-7 | TRBV7-9 | CASSHPAGGNSYEQYF | TGTGCCAGCAGCCACCCAGCGGGAGGTAACTCCTACGAGCAGTACTTC
. | . | TRBJ1-1 | TRBV2 | CASTRGEGMSTEAFF | TGTGCCAGCACTCGAGGGGAAGGGATGAGCACTGAAGCTTTCTTT
TRBD1 | . | TRBJ2-7 | TRBV7-2 | CASSSVRDSTYEQYF | TGTGCCAGCAGCTCCGTCCGGGACAGTACCTACGAGCAGTACTTC
. | few | TRBJ2-3 | TRBV7-6 | CASSLGLSRTDTQYF | TGTGCCAGCAGCTTAGGTCTCAGCCGCACAGATACGCAGTATTTT
. | few | TRBJ2-2 | TRBV24-1 | CATRENGELFF | TGTGCCACCAGGGAGAACGGGGAGCTGTTTTTT
. | . | TRBJ2-3 | TRBV11-1 | CASSVVFDTQYF | TGTGCCAGCAGCGTCGTTTTCGATACGCAGTATTTT
. | few | TRBJ2-7 | TRBV27 | CASSFAGAYEQYF | TGTGCCAGCAGTTTTGCGGGGGCGTACGAGCAGTACTTC
TRBD2 | . | TRBJ2-1 | TRBV29-1 | CSVTGLAGSDEQFF | TGCAGCGTCACGGGACTAGCGGGATCTGATGAGCAGTTCTTC
TRBD1 | . | TRBJ1-4 | TRBV4-1 | CASSQDRWDRANEKLFF | TGCGCCAGCAGCCAAGATAGATGGGACAGGGCTAATGAAAAACTGTTTTTT
. | medium-sized | TRBJ2-7 | TRBV7-9 | CASGPGYEQYF | TGTGCCAGCGGGCCCGGATACGAGCAGTACTTC
. | . | TRBJ2-7 | TRBV11-1 | CASSPYTAPYEQYF | TGTGCCAGCAGTCCGTACACTGCCCCCTACGAGCAGTACTTC
. | few | TRBJ2-4 | TRBV6-2/TRBV6-3 | CASSYGAAPKNIQYF | TGTGCCAGCAGTTACGGGGCGGCCCCCAAAAACATTCAGTACTTC
. | medium-sized | TRBJ2-5 | TRBV28 | CASRSGQIQETQYF | TGTGCCAGCAGGAGCGGACAGATACAAGAGACCCAGTACTTC
. | . | TRBJ2-1 | TRBV6-1 | CASSYWNEQFF | TGTGCCAGCAGTTATTGGAATGAGCAGTTCTTC
TRBD1 | . | TRBJ2-3 | TRBV9 | CASSVNRGRTDTQYF | TGTGCCAGCAGCGTGAACAGGGGGCGCACAGATACGCAGTATTTT
TRBD1 | . | TRBJ2-2 | TRBV29-1 | CSPRTGGSTGELYF | TGCAGCCCCCGGACAGGGGGATCCACCGGGGAGCTGTATTTT
TRBD1 | few | TRBJ2-7 | TRBV7-6 | CASSLGTGVDEQYF | TGTGCCAGCAGCTTAGGGACAGGGGTCGACGAGCAGTACTTC
. | . | TRBJ2-1 | TRBV5-1 | CASSLGLEQFF | TGCGCCAGCAGCTTGGGACTGGAGCAGTTCTTC
TRBD2 | . | TRBJ2-5 | TRBV12-3/TRBV12-4 | CASLAGKFLETQYF | TGTGCCAGCCTAGCGGGGAAATTCCTAGAGACCCAGTACTTC
TRBD1 | few | TRBJ2-7 | TRBV4-3 | CASSQAGTGIYEQYF | TGCGCCAGCAGCCAGGCCGGGACAGGGATCTACGAGCAGTACTTC
. | . | TRBJ2-1 | TRBV18 | CASSPLAGFNNEQFF | TGTGCCAGCTCACCTTTGGCGGGATTCAACAATGAGCAGTTCTTC
. | . | TRBJ2-7 | TRBV7-8 | CASSLSNEQYF | TGTGCCAGCAGCCTCAGCAATGAGCAGTACTTC
. | once | TRBJ1-2 | TRBV11-2 | CASSLDMYYGYTF | TGTGCCAGCAGCTTGGACATGTACTATGGCTACACCTTC
. | medium-sized | TRBJ2-3 | TRBV2 | CASIVRGPDTQYF | TGTGCCAGCATCGTCAGGGGTCCAGATACGCAGTATTTT
TRBD2 | once | TRBJ2-7 | TRBV4-3 | CASSQFRAPGLVLSEQYF | TGCGCCAGCAGCCAATTTAGAGCCCCGGGACTAGTCCTATCCGAGCAGTACTTC